The 3 T cell receptor beta chains in this list originate from one sample, sequenced in a study of glioma-infiltrating T cells. The iRepertoire nested amplicon-rescue multiplex PCR amplified TCR alpha and beta CDR3s from RNA. TCRdb re-called the multiplex PCR reads with MiXCR, one entry per CDR3 protein. The table has under 200,000 distinct CDR3 sequences, around 45% seen once. The sample taken for sequencing was glioma tissue, nonneoplastic brain tissue, or PBMCs (not recorded which). The receptor set was obtained from a human donor with low-grade glioma or glioblastoma, undergoing nonglioma brain surgery, or in good health (not recorded which).

V is TRBV7-9 and J is TRBJ2-1, with D perhaps matching TRBD1 (6 bases). Deletions cut 5 bases from V and 4 bases from J, with 9 bases between. CDR1 is SEHNR, CDR2 FQNEAQ, per germline (reference sequence). The CDR3 spans 13 residues. The CDR3 region is CASSRGQYNEQFF. For the CDR3, the DNA is TGTGCCAGCAGCCGCGGACAGTACAATGAGCAGTTCTTC.

This clonotype has just a few counts. The chain combines TRBV18 with TRBJ1-2; 9 bases line up with TRBD1. The CDR3 extends over 18 amino acids. Trimming removed 3 bases from V and 0 bases from J; junction bases left unmatched: 11. In germline, CDR1 is KGHSH, CDR2 LQKENI. In DNA form, the CDR3 reads TGTGCCAGCTCACCTCAGACACCGGGACAGGGAGCTAACTATGGCTACACCTTC. Amino acid sequence: CASSPQTPGQGANYGYTF.

This clonotype has ten or more counts. The V call is TRBV6-1, the J call TRBJ2-1; no clear D. V was pared by 5 bases and J by 2 bases, with 7 bases between. This CDR3 contains 13 residues. Looked up from germline, CDR1 is MNHNS and CDR2 is SASEGT. The DNA for the CDR3 is TGTGCCAGCAGTCCGACAACCTACAATGAGCAGTTCTTC. Protein: CASSPTTYNEQFF.